The T cell receptor (beta chain) under discussion was sequenced for a study of technical replicates of blood from a handful of donors. Germline V gene data show CDR1 as SGHVS and CDR2 as FNYEAQ. The V segment lost 2 bases and the J segment 4 bases; nucleotides outside the gene matches: 10. The CDR3 spans 16 residues. Assay: immunoSEQ multiplex PCR; the TCRdb copy retains only in-frame clones and omits some. The sample contains approximately 60,000 clones, 80% to 90% of which appear only once. The TCR sequence derives from a human donor in good health. Some clones in this sample may be carry-over from other donors' samples. The rearrangement joins TRBV7-6 to TRBJ2-5; 7 nucleotides agree with TRBD1. Sample: PBMCs. CDR3 DNA sequence: TGTGCCAGCAGCTTACCTGACAGGGAGATAACAGAGACCCAGTACTTC. Protein sequence: CASSLPDREITETQYF.